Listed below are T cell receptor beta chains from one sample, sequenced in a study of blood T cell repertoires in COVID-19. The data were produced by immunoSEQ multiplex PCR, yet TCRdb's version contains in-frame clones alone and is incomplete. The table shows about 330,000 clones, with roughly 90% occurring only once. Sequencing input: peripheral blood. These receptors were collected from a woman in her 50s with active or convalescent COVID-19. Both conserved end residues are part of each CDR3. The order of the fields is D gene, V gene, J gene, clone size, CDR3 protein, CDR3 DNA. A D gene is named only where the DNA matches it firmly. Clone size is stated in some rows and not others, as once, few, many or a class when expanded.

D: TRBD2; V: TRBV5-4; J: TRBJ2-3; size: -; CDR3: CASSLGTSGGVMDTQYF; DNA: TGTGCCAGCAGCTTGGGGACTAGCGGGGGGGTAATGGATACGCAGTATTTT
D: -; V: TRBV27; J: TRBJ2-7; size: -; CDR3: CASSSPGPYEQYF; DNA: TGTGCCAGCAGTTCCCCAGGTCCCTACGAGCAGTACTTC
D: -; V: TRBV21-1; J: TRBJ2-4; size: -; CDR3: CASSKAEWAVVKNIQYF; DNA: TGTGCCAGCAGCAAAGCTGAGTGGGCAGTCGTCAAAAACATTCAGTACTTC
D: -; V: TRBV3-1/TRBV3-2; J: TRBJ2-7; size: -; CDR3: CASSQDRGQSYEQYF; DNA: TGTGCCAGCAGCCAAGATCGCGGGCAGTCCTACGAGCAGTACTTC
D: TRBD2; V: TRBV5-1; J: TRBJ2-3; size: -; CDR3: CASSPTRGGSRADTQYF; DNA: TGCGCCAGCAGCCCTACTCGGGGCGGGAGCCGCGCAGATACGCAGTATTTT
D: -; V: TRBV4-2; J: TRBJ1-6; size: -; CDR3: CASSQDGPGWDSPLHF; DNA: TGTGCCAGCAGCCAAGATGGTCCAGGTTGGGATTCACCCCTCCACTTT
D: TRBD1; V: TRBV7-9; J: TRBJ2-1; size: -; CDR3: CASSDRDRGRNEQFF; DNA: TGTGCCAGCAGCGACCGGGACAGGGGAAGGAATGAGCAGTTCTTC
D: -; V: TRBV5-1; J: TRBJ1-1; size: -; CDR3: CASSLEGRGAFF; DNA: TGCGCCAGCAGCTTGGAGGGCAGGGGAGCTTTCTTT
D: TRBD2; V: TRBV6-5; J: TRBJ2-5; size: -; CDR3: CASSRTAGPGETQYF; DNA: TGTGCCAGCAGCCGCACAGCGGGGCCCGGGGAGACCCAGTACTTC
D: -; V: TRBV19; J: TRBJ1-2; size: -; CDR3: CASSIGEQGSGGYTF; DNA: TGTGCCAGTAGTATAGGCGAACAGGGTTCGGGTGGCTACACCTTC
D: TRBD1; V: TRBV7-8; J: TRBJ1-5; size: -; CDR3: CASSSRGGQGAGNQPQHF; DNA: TGTGCCAGCAGCTCTCGGGGGGGACAGGGTGCCGGCAATCAGCCCCAGCATTTT
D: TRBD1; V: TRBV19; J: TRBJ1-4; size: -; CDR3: CASRTLTGRMKNGRLFF; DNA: TGTGCCAGTAGGACCCTGACAGGGAGAATGAAAAATGGTAGACTGTTTTTT
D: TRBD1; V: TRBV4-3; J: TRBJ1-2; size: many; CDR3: CASSQETGTYGYTF; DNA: TGCGCCAGCAGCCAAGAGACAGGGACCTATGGCTACACCTTC
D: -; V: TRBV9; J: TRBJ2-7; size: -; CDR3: CASSLDYRGSVEQYF; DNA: TGTGCCAGCAGCTTGGACTACAGGGGATCGGTCGAGCAGTACTTC
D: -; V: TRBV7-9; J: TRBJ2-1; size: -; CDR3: CASSPQGSSYNEQFF; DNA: TGTGCCAGCAGCCCCCAGGGCAGTTCCTACAATGAGCAGTTCTTC
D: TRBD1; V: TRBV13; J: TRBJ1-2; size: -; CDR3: CASSPTTGGRDGYTF; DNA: TGTGCCAGCAGCCCCACGACAGGGGGAAGGGATGGCTACACCTTC
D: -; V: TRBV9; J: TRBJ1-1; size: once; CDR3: CASSALTGDHTEAFF; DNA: TGTGCCAGCAGCGCTTTGACAGGCGACCACACTGAAGCTTTCTTT
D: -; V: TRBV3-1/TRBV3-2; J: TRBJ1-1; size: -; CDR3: CASSHESGQSEAFF; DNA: TGTGCCAGCAGCCATGAGAGTGGACAGTCTGAAGCTTTCTTT
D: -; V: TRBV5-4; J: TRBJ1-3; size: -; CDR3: CASSLEPNSGNTIYF; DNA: TGTGCCAGCAGCTTGGAGCCCAACTCTGGAAACACCATATATTTT
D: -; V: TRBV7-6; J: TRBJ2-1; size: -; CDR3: CASSSNRDIYNEQFF; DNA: TGTGCCAGCAGCTCCAACCGGGACATCTACAATGAGCAGTTCTTC
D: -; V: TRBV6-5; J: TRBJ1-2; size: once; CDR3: CASSYSGQSTYGYTF; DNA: TGTGCCAGCAGTTACTCTGGGCAGTCGACCTATGGCTACACCTTC
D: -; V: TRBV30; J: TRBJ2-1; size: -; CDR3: CAGEGDPYNEQFF; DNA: TGTGCCGGAGAGGGGGACCCCTACAATGAGCAGTTCTTC
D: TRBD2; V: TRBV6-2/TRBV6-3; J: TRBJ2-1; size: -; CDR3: CASSRATSAVYNEQFF; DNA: TGTGCCAGCAGCCGAGCCACTAGCGCTGTATACAATGAGCAGTTCTTC
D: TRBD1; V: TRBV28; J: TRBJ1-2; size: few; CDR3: CASSSIMDRDGYTF; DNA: TGTGCCAGCAGTTCGATAATGGACAGGGATGGCTACACCTTC
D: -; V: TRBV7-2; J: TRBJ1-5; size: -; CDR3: CASSLELGPQHF; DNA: TGTGCCAGCAGCTTGGAGCTGGGGCCCCAGCATTTT
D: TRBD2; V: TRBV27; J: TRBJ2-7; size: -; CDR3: CASSPEVSGIYEQYF; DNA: TGTGCCAGCAGTCCCGAGGTTAGCGGGATTTACGAGCAGTACTTC
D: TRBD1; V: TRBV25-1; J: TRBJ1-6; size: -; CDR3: CASSGQGRHSPLHF; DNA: TGTGCCAGCAGTGGACAGGGGCGGCATTCACCCCTCCACTTT
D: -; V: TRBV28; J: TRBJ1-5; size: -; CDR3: CASSSPDINQPQHF; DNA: TGTGCCAGCAGTTCCCCCGACATCAATCAGCCCCAGCATTTT
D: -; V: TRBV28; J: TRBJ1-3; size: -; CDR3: CASGLSGNTIYF; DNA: TGTGCCAGTGGCCTCTCTGGAAACACCATATATTTT
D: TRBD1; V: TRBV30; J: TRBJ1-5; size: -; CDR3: CAWTGGGNQPQHF; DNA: TGTGCCTGGACAGGGGGCGGCAATCAGCCCCAGCATTTT
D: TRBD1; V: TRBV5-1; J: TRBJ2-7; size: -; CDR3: CASSPGTGGGEQYF; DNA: TGCGCCAGCAGCCCCGGGACAGGGGGGGGAGAGCAGTACTTC
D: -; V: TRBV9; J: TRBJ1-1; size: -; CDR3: CASSVGGVTNTEAFF; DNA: TGTGCCAGCAGCGTCGGCGGGGTCACGAACACTGAAGCTTTCTTT
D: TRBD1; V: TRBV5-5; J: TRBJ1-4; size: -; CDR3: CASSSQETGGAFATNEKLFF; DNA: TGTGCCAGCAGCTCACAAGAGACAGGGGGCGCGTTTGCAACTAATGAAAAACTGTTTTTT
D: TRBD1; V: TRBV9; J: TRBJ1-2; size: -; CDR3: CASSEGARGYTF; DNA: TGTGCCAGCAGCGAGGGGGCGCGGGGCTACACCTTC
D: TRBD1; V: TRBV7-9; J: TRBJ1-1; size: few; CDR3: CASSGQGEPYTEAFF; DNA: TGTGCCAGCAGCGGACAGGGGGAGCCGTATACTGAAGCTTTCTTT
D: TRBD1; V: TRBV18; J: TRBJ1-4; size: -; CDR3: CASSPSSGQGARSEKLFF; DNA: TGTGCCAGCTCACCTTCCTCGGGACAGGGGGCTAGGAGTGAAAAACTGTTTTTT
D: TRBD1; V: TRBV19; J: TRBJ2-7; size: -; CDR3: CASSESDRGNSYEQYF; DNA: TGTGCCAGTAGTGAATCAGACAGGGGGAACTCCTACGAGCAGTACTTC
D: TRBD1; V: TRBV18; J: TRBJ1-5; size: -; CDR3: CASSQGGTSNQPQHF; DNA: TGTGCCAGCTCACAAGGGGGCACCAGCAATCAGCCCCAGCATTTT
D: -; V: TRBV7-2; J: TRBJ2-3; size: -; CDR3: CASSLKYPGTDTQYF; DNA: TGTGCCAGCAGCTTAAAGTACCCGGGCACAGATACGCAGTATTTT
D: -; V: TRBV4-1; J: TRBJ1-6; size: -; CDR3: CASSQGQGLQNSPLHF; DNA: TGCGCCAGCAGCCAGGGGCAGGGGCTGCAGAATTCACCCCTCCACTTT
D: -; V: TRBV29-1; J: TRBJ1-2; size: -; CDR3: CSVEDPTENYGYTF; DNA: TGCAGCGTTGAAGACCCGACAGAGAACTATGGCTACACCTTC
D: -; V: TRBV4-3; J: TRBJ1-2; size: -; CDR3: CASSQDAINRENGYTF; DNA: TGCGCCAGCAGCCAAGATGCCATAAACAGGGAGAATGGCTACACCTTC
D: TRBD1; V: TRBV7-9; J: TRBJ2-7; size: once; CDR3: CASSPTPGQGPYEQYF; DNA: TGTGCCAGCAGCCCAACCCCGGGACAGGGGCCCTACGAGCAGTACTTC
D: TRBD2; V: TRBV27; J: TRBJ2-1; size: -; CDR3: CASSLVAGNSYNEQFF; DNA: TGTGCCAGCAGTTTAGTAGCGGGGAACTCCTACAATGAGCAGTTCTTC
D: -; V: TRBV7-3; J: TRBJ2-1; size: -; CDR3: CASSFLSHNEQFF; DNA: TGTGCCAGCAGCTTCTTATCCCACAATGAGCAGTTCTTC
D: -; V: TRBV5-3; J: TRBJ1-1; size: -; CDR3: CARSFVGNNTEAFF; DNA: TGTGCCAGAAGCTTCGTCGGGAATAACACTGAAGCTTTCTTT
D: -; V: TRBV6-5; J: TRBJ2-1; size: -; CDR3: CASRLLYGEQFF; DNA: TGTGCCAGCAGATTACTATACGGTGAGCAGTTCTTC
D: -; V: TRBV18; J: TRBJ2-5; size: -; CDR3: CASSPMRVLETQYF; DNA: TGTGCCAGCTCACCAATGCGGGTTTTGGAGACCCAGTACTTC
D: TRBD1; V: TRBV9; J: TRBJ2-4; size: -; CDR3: CASSVLGQGDSIQYF; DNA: TGTGCCAGCAGCGTCCTCGGACAGGGCGATAGCATTCAGTACTTC
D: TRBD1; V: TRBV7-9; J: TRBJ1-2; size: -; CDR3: CASSSGQAVSSSRGYTF; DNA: TGTGCCAGCAGCTCGGGACAGGCGGTCTCCTCCTCCCGGGGCTACACCTTC
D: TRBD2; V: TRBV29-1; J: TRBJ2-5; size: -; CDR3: CSVSSAGGLEETQYF; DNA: TGCAGCGTCTCATCAGCGGGAGGGCTAGAAGAGACCCAGTACTTC
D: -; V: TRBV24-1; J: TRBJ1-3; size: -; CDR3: CATSPGVSGNTIYF; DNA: TGTGCCACCAGTCCGGGAGTCTCTGGAAACACCATATATTTT
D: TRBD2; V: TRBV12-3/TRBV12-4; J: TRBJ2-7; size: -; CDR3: CASSLPSGGTITF; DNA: TGTGCCAGCAGTTTGCCTAGCGGGGGGACCATCACGTTC
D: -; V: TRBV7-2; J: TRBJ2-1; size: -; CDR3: CASSLGTINYNEQFF; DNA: TGTGCCAGCAGCTTAGGGACAATCAACTACAATGAGCAGTTCTTC
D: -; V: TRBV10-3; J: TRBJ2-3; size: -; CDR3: CATTGTQGSDTQYF; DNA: TGTGCCACGACCGGGACCCAGGGGTCAGATACGCAGTATTTT
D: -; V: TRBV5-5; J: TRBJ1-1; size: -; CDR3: CASSSYRDMNTEAFF; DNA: TGTGCCAGCAGCTCGTACAGAGATATGAACACTGAAGCTTTCTTT
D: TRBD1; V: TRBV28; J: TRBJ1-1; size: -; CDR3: CASSPPRGQENTEAFF; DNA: TGTGCCAGCAGCCCACCCCGAGGACAGGAGAACACTGAAGCTTTCTTT
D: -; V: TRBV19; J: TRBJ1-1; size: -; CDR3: CASSHIPGASNTEAFF; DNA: TGTGCCAGTAGCCATATACCAGGGGCGTCGAACACTGAAGCTTTCTTT
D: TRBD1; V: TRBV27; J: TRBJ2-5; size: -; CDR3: CASSTQTGKETQYF; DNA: TGTGCCAGCAGTACCCAGACAGGGAAAGAGACCCAGTACTTC